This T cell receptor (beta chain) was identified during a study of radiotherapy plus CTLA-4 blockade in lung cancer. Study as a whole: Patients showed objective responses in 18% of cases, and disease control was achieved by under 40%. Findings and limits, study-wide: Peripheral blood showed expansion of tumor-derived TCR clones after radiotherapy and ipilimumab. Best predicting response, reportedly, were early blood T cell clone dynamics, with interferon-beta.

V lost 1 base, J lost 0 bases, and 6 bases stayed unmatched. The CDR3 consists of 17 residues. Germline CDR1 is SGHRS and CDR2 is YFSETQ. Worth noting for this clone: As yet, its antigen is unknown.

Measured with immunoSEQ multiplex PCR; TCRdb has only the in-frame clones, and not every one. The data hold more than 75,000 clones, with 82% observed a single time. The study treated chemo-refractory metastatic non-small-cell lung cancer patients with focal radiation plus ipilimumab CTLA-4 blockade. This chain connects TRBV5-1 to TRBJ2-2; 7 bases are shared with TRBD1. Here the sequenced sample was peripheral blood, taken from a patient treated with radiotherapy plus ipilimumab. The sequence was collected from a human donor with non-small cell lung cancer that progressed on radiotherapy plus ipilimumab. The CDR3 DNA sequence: TGCGCCAGCAGCTTGAAAGGGGGCCCATCGAACACCGGGGAGCTGTTTTTT. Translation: CASSLKGGPSNTGELFF.